Reported below is one TCR beta chain. Naive CD8 cells lacked CD45RO, underwent positive selection for CCR7 and left out terminally differentiated effector memory CD45RA+ cells. TCRdb's copy holds only in-frame clones and misses some; the assay was immunoSEQ multiplex PCR. The data show about 800,000 clones, approximately 97% seen once. The germline V gene encodes CDR1 MNHEY and CDR2 SMNVEV (reference sequence). CDR3 size: 12 residues. The V gene lost 3 bases and the J gene lost 6 bases, with 6 bases spanning the gap. This record belongs to a study of shared clonotypes between healthy human individuals.

The source is a man aged 25 to 40 in good health. The sample comprised naive CD8+ T cells sorted from blood. The V and J genes are TRBV27 and TRBJ2-1; D possibly corresponds to TRBD2 (5 bases). The CDR3 DNA is TGTGCCAGCAGTTTCGGGGTCAATGAGCAGTTCTTC. It codes for CASSFGVNEQFF.